What follows are 31 T cell receptor beta chains derived from one specimen sequenced in a study of CD8 T cells in ankylosing spondylitis. Each CDR3 protein is one row after TCRdb ran MiXCR on the 5' RACE reads. The sample holds roughly 700,000 distinct CDR3 sequences; around 19% are singletons and the top ten take about 20%. Study results and caveats: For ankylosing spondylitis blood, a TCR beta motif of 7 to 9 highly homologous variants appeared characteristic.

For these TCRs, the target antigens are not known. The sample consisted of blood, either unsorted or a sorted T cell fraction (not recorded which). These receptors were taken from a male donor with ankylosing spondylitis.

Only a few counts were recorded for this clonotype. The genes are TRBV12-3 or TRBV12-4 and TRBJ1-1; D ambiguous. The CDR3 covers 14 residues. Deletions cut 3 bases from V and 1 base from J, with 9 bases between. The DNA for the CDR3 is TGTGCCAGCAGTTTCTTTGCAGGGAACACTGAAGCTTTCTTT. Its protein is CASSFFAGNTEAFF.

The sample holds a few counts of this clonotype. The rearrangement joins TRBV5-6 to TRBJ2-4, with TRBD2 matching 7 bases. V trimming: 7 bases; J trimming: 2 bases; junction bases outside the gene matches: 6. Per germline, CDR1 SGHDT and CDR2 YYEEEE. The CDR3 has 14 residues. The CDR3 sequence is CASSGLGPKNIQYF. The CDR3 region has the DNA TGTGCCAGCTCCGGACTAGGTCCCAAAAACATTCAGTACTTC. The full variable domain, in which reference TRBV5-6 and TRBJ2-4 provide the parts outside the CDR3, is DAGVTQSPTHLIKTRGQQVTLRCSPKSGHDTVSWYQQALGQGPQFIFQYYEEEERQRGNFPDRFSGHQFPNYSSELNVNALLLGDSALYLCASSGLGPKNIQYFGAGTRLSVL.

This chain joins TRBV5-1 and TRBJ2-1; D might be TRBD2 (5 bases). The CDR3 spans 13 residues. Per the germline V gene, CDR1 is SGHRS and CDR2 is YFSETQ. V dropped 6 bases and J dropped 7 bases, with 14 bases sitting between them. In DNA, the CDR3 is TGCGCCAGCAACATGGAGGAGACAAATGAGCAGTTCTTC. Protein product: CASNMEETNEQFF.

This clonotype appeared a few times. The chain couples TRBV12-3 or TRBV12-4 to TRBJ1-1, with D possibly TRBD1 on 5 matching bases. The CDR3 extends over 15 amino acids. Trimming cost V 4 bases and J 3 bases, with 15 bases left between them. The CDR3: CASSSDSLGDTEAFF. The CDR3, as DNA: TGTGCCAGCAGTTCGGACTCCCTGGGGGACACTGAAGCTTTCTTT.

V gene TRBV3-1 combines with J gene TRBJ2-1, with D possibly being TRBD2 (6 bases). Germline CDR1 is LGHDT and CDR2 is YNNKEL (reference sequence). The CDR3 loop spans 15 amino acids. Trimming took 0 bases from V and 6 from J, leaving 12 bases between them. CDR3 sequence (DNA): TGTGCCAGCAGCCAAGAGTGGAGGGCGTTCAATGAGCAGTTCTTC. It translates to CASSQEWRAFNEQFF.

This clonotype was seen more than once but under ten times. In DNA form, the CDR3 reads TGTGCCAGCAGTAAACTAACAGGGTTTACCGACCGTTACGAGCAGTACTTC. It yields the protein CASSKLTGFTDRYEQYF. V is TRBV12-3 or TRBV12-4 and J is TRBJ2-7; D is possibly TRBD1 (6 bases). CDR3 length: 17 residues. V was pared by 5 bases and J by 4 bases, with 24 bases between.

The chain uses TRBV5-1 and TRBJ2-7, with a possible D match to TRBD1 (6 bases). This CDR3 region has 15 residues. V lost 5 bases and J 2 bases, leaving 17 bases between the germline ends. The germline V gene has CDR1 SGHRS and CDR2 YFSETQ. CDR3 sequence (DNA): TGCGCCAGCAGGTATACCCCCCGGGACACCTACGAGCAGTACTTC. Translating it yields CASRYTPRDTYEQYF. The full variable domain, in which reference TRBV5-1 and TRBJ2-7 provide the parts outside the CDR3, is KAGVTQTPRYLIKTRGQQVTLSCSPISGHRSVSWYQQTPGQGLQFLFEYFSETQRNKGNFPGRFSGRQFSNSRSEMNVSTLELGDSALYLCASRYTPRDTYEQYFGPGTRLTVT.

In its sample, this clonotype was seen a few times. The chain has TRBV5-5 and TRBJ1-2; D gene unclear. Trimming took 4 bases from V and 5 from J, leaving 18 bases between them. The CDR3 contains 15 residues. The V gene's germline CDR1 is SGHKS and CDR2 YYEKEE (reference sequence). CDR3 amino acids: CASSPVEATGYGYTF. For the CDR3, the DNA is TGTGCCAGCAGCCCAGTTGAGGCTACTGGGTATGGCTACACCTTC.

The V and J genes are TRBV7-2 and TRBJ2-3, with 7 bases fitting TRBD2. Germline loops: CDR1 SGHTA, CDR2 FQGNSA. The V and J ends lost 1 base and 2 bases, in that order; junction bases with no gene match: 9. The CDR3 contains 17 residues. DNA for the CDR3: TGTGCCAGCAGCTTAGTGGCTAGCGGTATAACCACAGATACGCAGTATTTT. Protein product: CASSLVASGITTDTQYF.

V gene TRBV7-9 combines with J gene TRBJ1-5; TRBD1 matches 7 bases. This CDR3 spans 15 amino acids. The junction had 7 bases not matched to a gene; V was cut back by 5 bases and J by 3 bases. CDR1 and CDR2 from the germline V gene are SEHNR and FQNEAQ (reference sequence). The CDR3 reads CASSPPGTDNQPQHF. Here the CDR3 DNA reads TGTGCCAGCAGCCCCCCCGGGACAGACAATCAGCCCCAGCATTTT.

The chain carries TRBV28 and TRBJ2-3, with TRBD1 matching 9 bases. The germline V gene encodes CDR1 MDHEN and CDR2 SYDVKM. Unmatched junction bases numbered 7, after V lost 0 bases and J lost 0 bases. The CDR3 length is 18 residues. The CDR3 here is CASSLWAGTGTSTDTQYF. CDR3 coding DNA: TGTGCCAGCAGTTTATGGGCCGGGACAGGGACTAGCACAGATACGCAGTATTTT.

This clonotype has a handful of counts. This chain uses TRBV7-9 with TRBJ1-2, with D possibly TRBD1 on 6 matching bases. CDR3 length: 15 residues. Trimming took off 4 bases at V and 2 bases at J, with 14 bases between the two ends. Germline V gene lookup returns CDR1 SEHNR and CDR2 FQNEAQ (reference sequence). The CDR3 loop reads CASSSSPTGNYGYTF. CDR3 coding DNA: TGTGCCAGCAGCTCGTCACCGACAGGCAACTATGGCTACACCTTC.

The chain uses TRBV4-1 and TRBJ2-3; D perhaps matches TRBD2 (5 bases). There are 15 residues in the CDR3. Trimming removed 1 base from V and 6 bases from J, with 14 bases in between. In germline, CDR1 is MGHRA, CDR2 YSYEKL. The CDR3 reads CASSQVSGKVDTQYF. The CDR3 coding sequence is TGCGCCAGCAGCCAAGTCTCGGGGAAGGTGGATACGCAGTATTTT.

The chain has TRBV5-6 and TRBJ2-3; D uncertain. Germline V gives CDR1 SGHDT, CDR2 YYEEEE. The germline V and J ends were trimmed by 0 bases and 0 bases, with 11 bases remaining between them. The CDR3 has 16 amino acids. The CDR3 here is CASSLGWVPSTDTQYF. The CDR3 coding sequence is TGTGCCAGCAGCTTGGGCTGGGTCCCTAGCACAGATACGCAGTATTTT.

V gene TRBV4-1 combines with J gene TRBJ2-7, with 7 bases that match TRBD2. The J segment lost 0 bases and the V segment lost 0 bases, leaving 5 bases of the junction unmatched. The CDR3 extends over 16 amino acids. Germline assignment: CDR1 MGHRA and CDR2 YSYEKL. The CDR3 loop reads CASSQDAAGVSYEQYF. The CDR3 region has the DNA TGCGCCAGCAGCCAAGATGCGGCGGGAGTCTCCTACGAGCAGTACTTC.

The rearrangement joins TRBV28 to TRBJ2-2; 8 bases agree with TRBD2. Germline-derived CDR1 and CDR2 are MDHEN and SYDVKM. The CDR3 loop spans 16 amino acids. Germline trimming cut 5 bases from V and 2 bases from J; bases unmatched to any gene: 7. The CDR3 region has the DNA TGTGCCAGCAGTACCCTCGGGAGGGCAAACACCGGGGAGCTGTTTTTT. This codes for CASSTLGRANTGELFF.

This clonotype has only a few counts. This chain connects TRBV6-1 to TRBJ1-2; possible D gene TRBD1, 5 bases. Germline CDR1 is MNHNS and CDR2 is SASEGT. Trimming shortened V by 7 bases and J by 6 bases, and 21 bases separated the two germline ends. CDR3 length equals 15 residues. CDR3 DNA sequence: TGTGCCAGCACCCAGGGCCCGTGGACACTAAATGGCTACACCTTC. Residues: CASTQGPWTLNGYTF.

This clonotype has just a few counts. Because the CDR3 is missing its conserved closing phenylalanine or tryptophan, this is likely a read error. This chain uses TRBV7-2 with TRBJ2-5, with 10 bases identical to TRBD1. Trimming at V came to 5 bases and at J to 5 bases, leaving 5 bases not matched to a gene. CDR1 and CDR2 from the germline V gene are SGHTA and FQGNSA. This CDR3 comprises 14 residues. The CDR3: CASSPTTGGETQYL. In DNA form, the CDR3 reads TGTGCCAGCAGCCCCACGACAGGGGGCGAGACCCAGTACCTC.

In its sample, this clonotype was seen many times. This chain links TRBV9 with TRBJ2-3; 14 nucleotides match TRBD2. V dropped 4 bases and J dropped 1; count of bases not matched to a gene: 5. Germline V gene lookup returns CDR1 SGDLS and CDR2 YYNGEE. The length of the CDR3 is 17 residues. The CDR3 DNA is TGTGCCAGCAGCCCTCGGACTAGCGGGAGGCGCACAGATACGCAGTATTTT. Amino acids: CASSPRTSGRRTDTQYF. Looking up the rest from reference TRBV9 and TRBJ2-3 gives the full variable domain: DSGVTQTPKHLITATGQRVTLRCSPRSGDLSVYWYQQSLDQGLQFLIQYYNGEERAKGNILERFSAQQFPDLHSELNLSSLELGDSALYFCASSPRTSGRRTDTQYFGPGTRLTVL.

This clonotype was recorded at least ten times. This sequence joins TRBV29-1 and TRBJ2-7, with TRBD1 identical over 9 bases. CDR1 and CDR2 from the germline V gene are SQVTM and ANQGSEA. The CDR3 totals 12 residues. The junction had 3 bases not matched to a gene; V was cut back by 7 bases and J by 2 bases. The CDR3 reads CSAGDRAYEQYF. The CDR3 nucleotides are TGCAGCGCAGGGGACAGGGCCTACGAGCAGTACTTC.

This clonotype was found many times. The V call is TRBV12-3 or TRBV12-4, the J call TRBJ1-1; D gene ambiguous. This CDR3 spans 14 amino acids. Trimming cost V 0 bases and J 0 bases, with 5 bases left between them. The CDR3 DNA reads TGTGCCAGCAGTTTAGCGGGGATGAACACTGAAGCTTTCTTT. Its translation is CASSLAGMNTEAFF.

The chain joins TRBV27 to TRBJ2-7; the match to TRBD2 covers 13 bases. Germline values: CDR1 MNHEY, CDR2 SMNVEV (reference sequence). CDR3 length: 17 residues. Trimming cost V 6 bases and J 7 bases; bases outside gene matches: 15. The CDR3 nucleotides read TGTGCCAGCAGCGGACGGAAACTAGCGGGAGGGCCTCAAGAGCAGTACTTC. It is translated as CASSGRKLAGGPQEQYF.

The sample holds a few counts of this clonotype. The chain employs TRBV30 and TRBJ1-6; 11 nucleotides align to TRBD1. This CDR3 region has 15 residues. J was trimmed by 7 bases and V by 3 bases; bases with no gene match: 5. Germline values: CDR1 GTSNPN, CDR2 SVGIG (reference sequence). DNA for the CDR3: TGTGCCTGGAGAACGGGACAGGGGGGGAATTCACCCCTCCACTTT. Protein product: CAWRTGQGGNSPLHF.

This clonotype appeared a few times. The V call is TRBV20-1, the J call TRBJ2-2; D unclear. CDR3 length equals 15 residues. Deletions cut 0 bases from V and 4 bases from J, with 12 bases between. Germline V gene lookup returns CDR1 DFQATT and CDR2 SNEGSKA (reference sequence). This CDR3 is CSARDLRDPTGELFF. DNA for the CDR3: TGCAGTGCTAGAGATTTAAGAGATCCCACCGGGGAGCTGTTTTTT.

V usage is TRBV3-1 and J usage is TRBJ2-4; the match to TRBD1 covers 10 bases. Germline trimming cut 7 bases from V and 5 bases from J; bases unmatched to any gene: 5. This CDR3 has 14 residues. Germline-derived CDR1 and CDR2 are LGHDT and YNNKEL (reference sequence). The CDR3 loop is CASTLGTGENIQYF. The CDR3, as DNA: TGTGCCAGCACCCTCGGGACAGGGGAAAACATTCAGTACTTC.

The genes are TRBV12-3 or TRBV12-4 and TRBJ2-1, with D perhaps TRBD2 (6 bases). The V end was cut by 6 bases, the J end by 4 bases, with 19 bases between. The CDR3 extends over 16 amino acids. CDR3 region: CASSPTAGTLYNEQFF. The CDR3 DNA is TGTGCCAGCAGCCCCACCGCCGGGACTCTATACAATGAGCAGTTCTTC.

This clonotype was detected only a few times. The V gene is TRBV7-8, the J gene TRBJ1-1; D is ambiguous. V was trimmed by 1 base and J by 5 bases, leaving 14 bases between them. The CDR3 sequence is 15 residues long. Germline V gives CDR1 SGHVS, CDR2 FQNEAQ. CDR3 loop: CASSLGVTSGTEAFF. The CDR3 coding sequence is TGTGCCAGCAGCTTAGGCGTGACAAGCGGGACTGAAGCTTTCTTT.

CDR3 sequence reads: CSAETGTSGTNEQFF. DNA of the CDR3: TGCAGTGCTGAAACCGGGACCAGCGGCACCAATGAGCAGTTCTTC. This chain joins TRBV20-1 and TRBJ2-1; the D call may be TRBD1 or TRBD2 (5 bases each). The germline CDR1 and CDR2 sequences are DFQATT and SNEGSKA (reference sequence). Trimming removed 5 bases at V and 6 bases at J, with 20 bases between. CDR3 length equals 15 residues.

J is TRBJ2-2 and V is TRBV7-3; the D is unclear. The CDR3 contains 12 residues. V was pared by 3 bases and J by 7 bases, with 6 bases between. Germline V gives CDR1 SGHTA, CDR2 FQGTGA. The CDR3 DNA reads as TGTGCCAGCAGCTTGACGGACGGGGAGCTGTTTTTT. This translates into CASSLTDGELFF. Combining the CDR3 with reference TRBV7-3 and TRBJ2-2 gives the whole variable domain GAGVSQTPSNKVTEKGKYVELRCDPISGHTALYWYRQSLGQGPEFLIYFQGTGAADDSGLPNDRFFAVRPEGSVSTLKIQRTERGDSAVYLCASSLTDGELFFGEGSRLTVL.

V gene TRBV29-1 combines with J gene TRBJ2-1; 12 nucleotides line up with TRBD2. The CDR3 length is 13 residues. Germline V gene sequence: CDR1 SQVTM, CDR2 ANQGSEA. Trimming at V came to 7 bases and at J to 8 bases, leaving 6 bases not matched to a gene. CDR3 sequence: CSGRLAGVDEQFF. In DNA, the CDR3 is TGCAGCGGCAGACTAGCGGGAGTGGATGAGCAGTTCTTC.

The V gene is TRBV11-2, the J gene TRBJ1-3, with a possible D match to TRBD1 (6 bases). The CDR3 runs 13 residues. The ends were cut back, 6 bases at V and 4 bases at J, with 10 bases in the middle. CDR1 is SGHAT and CDR2 is FQNNGV in the germline V gene. CDR3 region: CASRITGGNTIYF. CDR3 coding DNA: TGTGCCAGCAGAATCACAGGGGGAAACACCATATATTTT.